This entry is about one T cell receptor (beta chain). The sample is drawn from a study of blood T cell repertoires in COVID-19. Study-level information: COVID-19 samples from acute and convalescent phases originated in the United States, Italy and Spain.

Produced via immunoSEQ multiplex PCR; TCRdb's table is partial and in-frame only. The sample shows some 230,000 clones, approximately 85% of them seen only once. Germline V lookup: CDR1 MDHEN, CDR2 SYDVKM. This CDR3 has 16 residues. Trimming at V came to 5 bases and at J to 2 bases, leaving 9 bases not matched to a gene. The chain employs TRBV28 and TRBJ2-3; TRBD2 matches 8 bases. Source material: peripheral blood. The sequence was obtained from a man in his forties with acute or convalescent COVID-19. The CDR3 loop reads CASSPRTSLVTDTQYF. The CDR3 region has the DNA TGTGCCAGCAGTCCCCGGACTAGCTTGGTCACAGATACGCAGTATTTT. Complete variable domain (other parts from reference TRBV28 and TRBJ2-3): DVKVTQSSRYLVKRTGEKVFLECVQDMDHENMFWYRQDPGLGLRLIYFSYDVKMKEKGDIPEGYSVSREKKERFSLILESASTNQTSMYLCASSPRTSLVTDTQYFGPGTRLTVL.